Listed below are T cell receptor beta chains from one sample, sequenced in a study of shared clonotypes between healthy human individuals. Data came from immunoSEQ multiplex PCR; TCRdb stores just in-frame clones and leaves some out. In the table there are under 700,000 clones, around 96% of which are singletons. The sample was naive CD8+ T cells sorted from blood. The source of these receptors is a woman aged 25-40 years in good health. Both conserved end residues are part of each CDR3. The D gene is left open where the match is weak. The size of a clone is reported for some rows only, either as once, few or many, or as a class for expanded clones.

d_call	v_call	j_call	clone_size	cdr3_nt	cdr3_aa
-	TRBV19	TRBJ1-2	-	TGTGCCAGTAGATCATCGGGACAAAGAGGCTACACCTTC	CASRSSGQRGYTF
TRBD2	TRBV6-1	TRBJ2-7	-	TGTGCCAGCAGTGAAGAGTCTAGCGGGAGACACTACGAGCAGTACTTC	CASSEESSGRHYEQYF
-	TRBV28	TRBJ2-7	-	TGTGCCAGCAGTTTAGGCCCCCGGACGGGCGGAGGCTACGAGCAGTACTTC	CASSLGPRTGGGYEQYF
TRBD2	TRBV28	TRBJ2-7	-	TGTGCCAGCAGTCCCCTGTGGGATCGGGCTAGCGGGCCCTACGAGCAGTACTTC	CASSPLWDRASGPYEQYF
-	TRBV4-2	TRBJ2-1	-	TGTGCCAGCAGCACGGTGGGCAATGAGCAGTTCTTC	CASSTVGNEQFF
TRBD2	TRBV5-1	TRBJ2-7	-	TGCGCCAGCAGCTTGGGTAGCGGGAGTTCCTACGAGCAGTACTTC	CASSLGSGSSYEQYF
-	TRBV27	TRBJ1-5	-	TGTGCCAGCAGTTTAGACAGCCCCAATCAGCCCCAGCATTTT	CASSLDSPNQPQHF
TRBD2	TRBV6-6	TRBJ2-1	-	TGTGCCAGCAGCTCAGTAGCGGGGTCCTACAATGAGCAGTTCTTC	CASSSVAGSYNEQFF
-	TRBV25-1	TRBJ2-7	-	TGTGCCAGCAGTGACGAGGCAGGCCGAGGGTCCTACGAGCAGTACTTC	CASSDEAGRGSYEQYF
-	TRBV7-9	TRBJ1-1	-	TGTGCCAGCAGCTCACAGTCGACCCGGGGCCTCCCTAACACTGAAGCTTTCTTT	CASSSQSTRGLPNTEAFF
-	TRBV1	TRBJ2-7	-	TGCACCAGCGAATCGGGCGGGGGAGGGCCTCCCCACGAGCAGTACTTC	CTSESGGGGPPHEQYF
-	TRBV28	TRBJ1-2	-	TGTGCCAGCAGTCTGACCGGGACGGGTAACTATGGCTACACCTTC	CASSLTGTGNYGYTF
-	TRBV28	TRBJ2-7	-	TGTGCCAGCAGTTTGATCGGGGACTCAGATTACGACGAGCAGTACTTC	CASSLIGDSDYDEQYF
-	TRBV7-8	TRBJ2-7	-	TGTGCCAGCAGCTCCAGCACCCAGGGAGTATACGAGCAGTACTTC	CASSSSTQGVYEQYF
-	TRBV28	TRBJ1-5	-	TGTGCCAGCAGTTTCTTCCCCCTGATCGGGAGTCAGCCCCAGCATTTT	CASSFFPLIGSQPQHF
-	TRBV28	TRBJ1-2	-	TGTGCCAGCAGTCCGGACAGATATCCGCTTGGCTACACCTTC	CASSPDRYPLGYTF
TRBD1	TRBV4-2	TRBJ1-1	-	TGTGCCAGCAGCCAAGATCCCAGGGGGCTATCCGCTGAAGCTTTCTTT	CASSQDPRGLSAEAFF
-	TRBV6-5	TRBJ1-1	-	TGTGCCAGCAGTTACTCGAGGGACGTTGAAGCTTTCTTT	CASSYSRDVEAFF
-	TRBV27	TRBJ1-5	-	TGTGCCAGCAGTTTAACAGGGCCCCCTAGCAATCAGCCCCAGCATTTT	CASSLTGPPSNQPQHF
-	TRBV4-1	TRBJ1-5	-	TGCGCCAGCAGCCAAGACAAGGGAGCAGGGCAGCCCCAGCATTTT	CASSQDKGAGQPQHF
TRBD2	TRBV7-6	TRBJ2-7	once	TGTGCCAGCAGCCCGGGACTAGCGGGGACCTACGAGCAGTACTTC	CASSPGLAGTYEQYF
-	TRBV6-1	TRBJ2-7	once	TGTGCCAGCAGTGAAGTGGGGGGGGCACCCTACGAGCAGTACTTC	CASSEVGGAPYEQYF
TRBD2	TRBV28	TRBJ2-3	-	TGTGCCAGCAGTTTACCGGGGACTACGGCTAGCACAGATACGCAGTATTTT	CASSLPGTTASTDTQYF
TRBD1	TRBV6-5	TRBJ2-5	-	TGTGCCAGCAGCCGGGACAGGGGATGGGAGACCCAGTACTTC	CASSRDRGWETQYF
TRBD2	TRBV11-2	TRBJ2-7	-	TGTGCCAGCAGCTTAGGAAGCGGGGCCTTCTACGAGCAGTACTTC	CASSLGSGAFYEQYF
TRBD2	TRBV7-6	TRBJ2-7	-	TGTGCCAGCAGCCGGATGTTAGCGGGATACGAGCAGTACTTC	CASSRMLAGYEQYF
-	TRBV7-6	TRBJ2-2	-	TGTGCCAGCAGCTTCTCCGGCGGCGGGGAGCTGTTTTTT	CASSFSGGGELFF
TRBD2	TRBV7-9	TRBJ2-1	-	TGTGCCAGCAGCTTAGAGTTAGCGGGGTCTCAGTTCTTC	CASSLELAGSQFF
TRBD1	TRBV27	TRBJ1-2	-	TGTGCCAGCAGGCGAGGACCGGGACAGGGGGACTATGGCTACACCTTC	CASRRGPGQGDYGYTF
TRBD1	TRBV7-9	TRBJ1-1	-	TGTGCCAGCAGCTTAGTGGACAGGGGGAGAGGGAACACTGAAGCTTTCTTT	CASSLVDRGRGNTEAFF
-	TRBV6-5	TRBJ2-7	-	TGTGCCAGCAGGTACAGGGAAGGGGGCTACGAGCAGTACTTC	CASRYREGGYEQYF
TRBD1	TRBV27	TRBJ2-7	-	TGTGCCAGCAGTACCGGGACAGGGGGCTACGAGCAGTACTTC	CASSTGTGGYEQYF
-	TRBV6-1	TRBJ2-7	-	TGTGCCAGCAGTGAAACCCGGTGGGAGAAATGGGAGCAGTACTTC	CASSETRWEKWEQYF
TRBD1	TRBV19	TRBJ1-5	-	TGTGCCAGTAGCAGACAGGGTAATCAGCCCCAGCATTTT	CASSRQGNQPQHF
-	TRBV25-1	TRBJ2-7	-	TGTGCCAGCAGTGAATACGGTCGCTACGAGCAGTACTTC	CASSEYGRYEQYF
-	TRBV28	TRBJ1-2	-	TGTGCCAGCAGTTTCCCCCCCGAGGGTCTCTATGGCTACACCTTC	CASSFPPEGLYGYTF
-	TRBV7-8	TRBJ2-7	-	TGTGCCAGCAGCTTAGATACCGGGACTTCCTACGAGCAGTACTTC	CASSLDTGTSYEQYF
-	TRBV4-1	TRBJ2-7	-	TGCGCCAGCAGCCAAGAGCCGCTGGGGGGGACAGTCGGTTACGAGCAGTACTTC	CASSQEPLGGTVGYEQYF
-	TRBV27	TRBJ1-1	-	TGTGCCAGCAGTTTGAAGGGCTGGAACACTGAAGCTTTCTTT	CASSLKGWNTEAFF